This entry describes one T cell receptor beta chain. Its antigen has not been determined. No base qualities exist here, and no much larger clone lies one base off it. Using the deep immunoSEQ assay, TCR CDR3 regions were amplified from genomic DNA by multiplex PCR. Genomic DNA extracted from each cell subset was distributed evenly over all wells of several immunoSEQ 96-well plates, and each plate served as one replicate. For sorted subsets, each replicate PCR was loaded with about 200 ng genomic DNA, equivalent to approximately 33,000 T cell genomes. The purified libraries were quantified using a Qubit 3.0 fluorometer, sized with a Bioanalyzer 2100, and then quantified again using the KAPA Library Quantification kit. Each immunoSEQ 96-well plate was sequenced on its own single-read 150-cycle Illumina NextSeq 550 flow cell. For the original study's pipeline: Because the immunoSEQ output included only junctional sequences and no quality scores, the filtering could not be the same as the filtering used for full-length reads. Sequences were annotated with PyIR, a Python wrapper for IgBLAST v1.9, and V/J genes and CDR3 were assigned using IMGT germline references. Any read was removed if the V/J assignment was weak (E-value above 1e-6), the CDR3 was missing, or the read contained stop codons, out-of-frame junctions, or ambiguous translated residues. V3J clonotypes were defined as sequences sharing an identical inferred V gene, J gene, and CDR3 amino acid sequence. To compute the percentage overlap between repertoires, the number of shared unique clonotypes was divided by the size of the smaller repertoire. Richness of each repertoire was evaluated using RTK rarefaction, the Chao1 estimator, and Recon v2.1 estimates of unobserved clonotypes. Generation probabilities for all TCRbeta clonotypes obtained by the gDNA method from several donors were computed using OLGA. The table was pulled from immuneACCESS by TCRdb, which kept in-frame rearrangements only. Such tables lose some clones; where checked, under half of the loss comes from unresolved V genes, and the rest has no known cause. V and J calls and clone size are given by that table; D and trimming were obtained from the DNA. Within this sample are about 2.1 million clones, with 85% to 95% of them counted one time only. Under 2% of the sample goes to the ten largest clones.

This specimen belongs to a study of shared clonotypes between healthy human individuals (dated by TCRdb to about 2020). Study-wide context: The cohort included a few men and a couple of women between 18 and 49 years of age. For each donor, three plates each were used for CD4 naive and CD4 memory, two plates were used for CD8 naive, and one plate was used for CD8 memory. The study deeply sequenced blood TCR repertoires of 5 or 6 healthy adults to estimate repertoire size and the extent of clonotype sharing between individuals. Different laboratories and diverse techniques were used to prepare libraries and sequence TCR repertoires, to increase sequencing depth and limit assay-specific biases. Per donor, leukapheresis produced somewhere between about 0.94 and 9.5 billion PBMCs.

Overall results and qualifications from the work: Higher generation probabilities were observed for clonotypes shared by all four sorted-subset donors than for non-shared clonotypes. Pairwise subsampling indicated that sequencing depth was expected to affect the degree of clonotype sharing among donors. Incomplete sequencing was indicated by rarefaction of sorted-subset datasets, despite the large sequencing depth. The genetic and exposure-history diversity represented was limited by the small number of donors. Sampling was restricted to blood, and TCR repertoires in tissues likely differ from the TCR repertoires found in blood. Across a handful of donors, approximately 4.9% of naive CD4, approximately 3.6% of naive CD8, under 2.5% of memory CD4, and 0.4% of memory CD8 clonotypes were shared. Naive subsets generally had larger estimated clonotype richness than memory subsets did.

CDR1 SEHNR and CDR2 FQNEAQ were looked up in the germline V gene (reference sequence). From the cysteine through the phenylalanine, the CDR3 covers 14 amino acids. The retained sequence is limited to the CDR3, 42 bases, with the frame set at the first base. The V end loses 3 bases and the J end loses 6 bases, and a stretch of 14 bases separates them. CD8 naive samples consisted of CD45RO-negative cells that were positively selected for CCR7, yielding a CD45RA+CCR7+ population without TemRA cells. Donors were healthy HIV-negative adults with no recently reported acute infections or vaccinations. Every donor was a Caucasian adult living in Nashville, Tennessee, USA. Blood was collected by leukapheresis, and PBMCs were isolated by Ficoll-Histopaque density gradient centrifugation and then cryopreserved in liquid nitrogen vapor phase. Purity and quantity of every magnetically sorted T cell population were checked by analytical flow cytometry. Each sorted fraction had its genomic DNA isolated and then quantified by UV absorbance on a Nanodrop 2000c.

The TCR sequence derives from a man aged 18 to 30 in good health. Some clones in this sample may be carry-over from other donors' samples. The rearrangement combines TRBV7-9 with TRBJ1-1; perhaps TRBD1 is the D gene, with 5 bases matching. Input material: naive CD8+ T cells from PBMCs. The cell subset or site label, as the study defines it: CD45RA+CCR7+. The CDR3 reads CASSLGLPGPEAFF. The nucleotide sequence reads TGTGCCAGCAGCTTGGGACTCCCCGGCCCTGAAGCTTTCTTT.